This record looks at one TCR beta chain sequence and its context. These data originate in a study of technical replicates of blood from several donors. This CDR3 has 15 residues. CDR1 and CDR2 (germline): MDHEN, SYDVKM. V gave up 6 bases and J gave up 5 bases, with 20 bases separating them. Sequenced by immunoSEQ multiplex PCR; TCRdb stores in-frame clones only, minus some. The sample includes approximately 79,000 clones, 90% to 95% of them seen just once. This chain joins TRBV28 and TRBJ2-7; possibly TRBD1 for D (8 bases). The sequence derives from a human donor in good health. The sample consisted of T cells isolated from PBMCs. The CDR3: CASSKDREGPNEQYF. CDR3 nucleotide sequence: TGTGCCAGCAGCAAGGACAGGGAGGGCCCCAACGAGCAGTACTTC.